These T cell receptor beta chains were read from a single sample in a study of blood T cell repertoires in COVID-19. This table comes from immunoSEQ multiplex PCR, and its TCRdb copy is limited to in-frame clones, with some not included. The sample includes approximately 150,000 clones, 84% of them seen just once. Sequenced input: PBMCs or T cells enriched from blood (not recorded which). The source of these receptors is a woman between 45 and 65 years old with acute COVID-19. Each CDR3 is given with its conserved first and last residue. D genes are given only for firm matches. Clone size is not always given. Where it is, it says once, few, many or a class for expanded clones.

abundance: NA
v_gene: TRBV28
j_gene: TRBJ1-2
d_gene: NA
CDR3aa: CASRLFLGINYGYTF
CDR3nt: TGTGCCAGCAGACTGTTCCTCGGGATCAACTATGGCTACACCTTC

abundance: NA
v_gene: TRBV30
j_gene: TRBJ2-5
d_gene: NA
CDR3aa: CAWSGGKKETQYF
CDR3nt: TGTGCCTGGAGTGGAGGGAAAAAAGAGACCCAGTACTTC

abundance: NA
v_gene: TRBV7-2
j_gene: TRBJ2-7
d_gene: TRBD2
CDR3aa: CASSLVGLADYEQYF
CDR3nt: TGTGCCAGCAGCTTAGTGGGACTAGCAGATTACGAGCAGTACTTC

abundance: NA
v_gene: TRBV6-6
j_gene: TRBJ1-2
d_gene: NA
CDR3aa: CASSPDRPLVGSNYGYTF
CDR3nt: TGTGCCAGCAGTCCGGACAGACCACTAGTTGGTTCTAACTATGGCTACACCTTC

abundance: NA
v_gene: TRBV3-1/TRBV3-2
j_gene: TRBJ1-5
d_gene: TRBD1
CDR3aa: CASSEGTDQPQHF
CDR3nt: TGTGCCAGCTCCGAGGGGACAGATCAGCCCCAGCATTTT

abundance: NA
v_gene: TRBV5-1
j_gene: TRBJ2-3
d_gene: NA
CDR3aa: CASSLISGVRTDTQYF
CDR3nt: TGCGCCAGCAGCTTGATTTCAGGGGTCCGCACAGATACGCAGTATTTT

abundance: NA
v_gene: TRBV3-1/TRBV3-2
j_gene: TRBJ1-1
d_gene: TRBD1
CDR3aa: CASSQAGQGAVNTEAFF
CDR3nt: TGTGCCAGCAGCCAAGCCGGACAGGGGGCGGTGAACACTGAAGCTTTCTTT

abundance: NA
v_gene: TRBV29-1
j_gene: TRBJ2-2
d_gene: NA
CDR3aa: CSVEMGAGTGELFF
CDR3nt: TGCAGCGTTGAAATGGGGGCGGGCACCGGGGAGCTGTTTTTT

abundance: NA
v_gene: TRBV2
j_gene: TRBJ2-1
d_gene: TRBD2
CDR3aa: CASRGLALDEQFF
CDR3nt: TGTGCCAGCAGGGGACTAGCCCTCGATGAGCAGTTCTTC

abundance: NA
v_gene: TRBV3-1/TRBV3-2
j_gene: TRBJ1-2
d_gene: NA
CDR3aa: CASSPRGGLGYTF
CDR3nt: TGTGCCAGCAGCCCCCGGGGGGGGTTGGGCTACACCTTC

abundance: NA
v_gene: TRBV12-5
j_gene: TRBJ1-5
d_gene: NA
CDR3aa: CASGAGASNQPQHF
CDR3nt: TGTGCTAGTGGGGCGGGGGCTAGCAATCAGCCCCAGCATTTT

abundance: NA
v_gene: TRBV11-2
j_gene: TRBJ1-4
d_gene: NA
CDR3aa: CASSFSGEGYEKLFF
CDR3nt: TGTGCCAGCAGCTTCTCCGGGGAGGGATATGAAAAACTGTTTTTT

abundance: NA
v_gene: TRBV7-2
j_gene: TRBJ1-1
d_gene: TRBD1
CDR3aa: CASSFTGTGMNTEAFF
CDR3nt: TGTGCCAGCAGCTTTACGGGGACAGGGATGAACACTGAAGCTTTCTTT

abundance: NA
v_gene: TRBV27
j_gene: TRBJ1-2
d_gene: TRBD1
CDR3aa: CASSLFGGQPYGYTF
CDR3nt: TGTGCCAGCAGTTTATTCGGGGGACAGCCCTATGGCTACACCTTC

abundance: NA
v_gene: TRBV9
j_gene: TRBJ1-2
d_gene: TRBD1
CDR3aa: CASSTGGGYGYTF
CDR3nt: TGTGCCAGCAGCACAGGGGGCGGCTATGGCTACACCTTC

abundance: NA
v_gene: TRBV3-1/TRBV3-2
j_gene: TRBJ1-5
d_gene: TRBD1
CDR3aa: CASSLRTGNLPQHF
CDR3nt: TGTGCCAGCAGCCTTCGGACAGGGAACTTACCCCAGCATTTT

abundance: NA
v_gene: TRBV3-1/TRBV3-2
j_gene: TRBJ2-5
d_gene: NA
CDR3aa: CASSQVAETQYF
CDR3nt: TGTGCCAGCAGCCAAGTTGCGGAGACCCAGTACTTC

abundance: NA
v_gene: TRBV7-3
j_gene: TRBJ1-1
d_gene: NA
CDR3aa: CASSPGARGSGTEAFF
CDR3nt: TGTGCCAGCAGTCCGGGGGCGCGGGGGTCTGGCACTGAAGCTTTCTTT

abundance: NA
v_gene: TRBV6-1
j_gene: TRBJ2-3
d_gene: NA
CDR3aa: CASSEKQADTQYF
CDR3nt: TGTGCCAGCAGTGAAAAGCAGGCAGATACGCAGTATTTT

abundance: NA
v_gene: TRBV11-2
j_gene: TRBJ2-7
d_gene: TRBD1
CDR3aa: CASSPQGQVGLEQYF
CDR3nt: TGTGCCAGCAGCCCACAGGGACAGGTCGGTCTGGAGCAGTACTTC

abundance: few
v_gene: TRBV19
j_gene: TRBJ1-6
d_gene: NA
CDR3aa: CASSIPSPGAPLHF
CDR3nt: TGTGCCAGTAGTATTCCATCTCCAGGGGCACCCCTCCACTTT

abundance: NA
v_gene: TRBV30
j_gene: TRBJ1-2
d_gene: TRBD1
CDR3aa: CAWAAIGGNGYTF
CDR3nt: TGTGCCTGGGCCGCGATAGGGGGCAATGGCTACACCTTC

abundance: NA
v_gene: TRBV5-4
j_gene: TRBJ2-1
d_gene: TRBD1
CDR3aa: CASSLGQGAGEQFF
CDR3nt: TGTGCCAGCAGCTTGGGGCAGGGGGCGGGTGAGCAGTTCTTC

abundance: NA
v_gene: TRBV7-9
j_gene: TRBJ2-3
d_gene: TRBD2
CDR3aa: CASSLGAGGRTDTQYF
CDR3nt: TGTGCCAGCAGCTTAGGAGCGGGAGGGCGCACAGATACGCAGTATTTT

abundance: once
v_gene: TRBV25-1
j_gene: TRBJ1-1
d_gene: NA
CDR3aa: CASSEQGTLKAFF
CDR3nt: TGTGCCAGCAGTGAGCAGGGGACACTGAAAGCTTTCTTT

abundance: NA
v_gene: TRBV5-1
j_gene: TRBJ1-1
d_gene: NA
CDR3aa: CASAPFSEMNTEAFF
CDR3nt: TGCGCCAGTGCCCCATTCTCCGAGATGAACACTGAAGCTTTCTTT

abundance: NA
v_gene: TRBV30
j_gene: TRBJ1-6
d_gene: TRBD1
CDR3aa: CAWNQGAGSPLHF
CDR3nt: TGTGCCTGGAACCAGGGGGCTGGTTCACCCCTCCACTTT

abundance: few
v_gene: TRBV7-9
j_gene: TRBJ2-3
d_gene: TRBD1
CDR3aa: CASSLEQGFTDTQYF
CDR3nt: TGTGCCAGCAGCTTAGAACAGGGGTTCACAGATACGCAGTATTTT

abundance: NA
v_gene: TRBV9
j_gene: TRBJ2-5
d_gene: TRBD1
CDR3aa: CASAETGGRETQYF
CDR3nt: TGTGCCAGCGCTGAGACAGGGGGTCGAGAGACCCAGTACTTC

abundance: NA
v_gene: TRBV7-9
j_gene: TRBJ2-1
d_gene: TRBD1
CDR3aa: CASSYGTGKQFF
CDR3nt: TGTGCCAGCAGCTATGGGACAGGGAAGCAGTTCTTC

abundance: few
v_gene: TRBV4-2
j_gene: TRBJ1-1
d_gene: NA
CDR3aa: CASSQDTTENTEAFF
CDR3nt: TGTGCCAGCAGCCAAGATACGACAGAGAACACTGAAGCTTTCTTT